This section outlines one TCR beta chain sequence together with its context. Its antigen is not identified. The data belong to a study of Graves' ophthalmopathy and Graves' hyperthyroidism. The study, taken as a whole, reports: Ophthalmopathy progression was predicted by the model at less than 71% sensitivity and under 75% specificity.

From germline, CDR1 is SGHTA and CDR2 FQGNSA. The CDR3 loop spans 17 amino acids. With 5 bases clipped from V and 4 bases from J, the junction kept 17 bases outside the gene matches. Amplified material comprised TCR beta CDR3 regions derived from RNA transcripts. First-round RT-PCR with HTBI primers preceded a second-round multiplex PCR. TCRdb ran MiXCR on the multiplex PCR reads and lists one entry per CDR3 protein. The sample contains over a million distinct CDR3 sequences, about two fifths of which appear only once. The rearrangement uses TRBV7-2 and TRBJ2-7, with 7 nucleotides matching TRBD1. Material: peripheral blood or thyroid tissue (not recorded which). This TCR was recovered from an adult man with Graves' hyperthyroidism. The CDR3 protein is CASSQFSGRDRAYEQYF. CDR3 sequence (DNA): TGTGCCAGCAGCCAATTCTCGGGCCGGGACAGAGCTTACGAGCAGTACTTC. The complete variable domain, with remaining parts taken from reference TRBV7-2 and TRBJ2-7, reads GAGVSQSPSNKVTEKGKDVELRCDPISGHTALYWYRQSLGQGLEFLIYFQGNSAPDKSGLPSDRFSAERTGGSVSTLTIQRTQQEDSAVYLCASSQFSGRDRAYEQYFGPGTRLTVT.